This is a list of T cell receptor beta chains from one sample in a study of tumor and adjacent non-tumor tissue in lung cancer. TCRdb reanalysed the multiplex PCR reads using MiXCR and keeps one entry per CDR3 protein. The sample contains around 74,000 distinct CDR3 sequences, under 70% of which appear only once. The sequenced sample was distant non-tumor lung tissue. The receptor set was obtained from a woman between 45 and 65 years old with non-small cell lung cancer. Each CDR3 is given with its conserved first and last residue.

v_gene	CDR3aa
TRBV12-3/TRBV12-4	CASSPGGLTSWAQYF
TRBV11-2	CANSSRGGRTIGTEQYF
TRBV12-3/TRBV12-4	CASLRGVGSSARNSYNEQFF
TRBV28	CASSFLAANTGELFF
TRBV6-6	CASSLGRLAGENEHFF
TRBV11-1	CSSSLVAGTDTQYF
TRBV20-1	CSARLEGGVDAEAFF
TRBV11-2	CASSPNRVADTQYF
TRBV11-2	CTSSRSLSRGNTGELFF
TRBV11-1	CASSLSVQGGRATDTQHF
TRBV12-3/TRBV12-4	CANSLGGAYGNQPQQF
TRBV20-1	CSARDQGTGVDTEAFF
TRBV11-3	CVSGTRGTDTQYF
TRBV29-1	CSVAVNSRRVLETQHF
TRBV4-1	CVSSQVKRNGRETQYF
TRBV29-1	CSVLGSYDEQFF
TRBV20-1	CSTELAGGTYEQYF
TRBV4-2	CASSQEDRGGIIIYF
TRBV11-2	CASRDWREDSYEQYF
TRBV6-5	CASSSATGSSGSCLQYF
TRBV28	CASSSHRTLYPEAFF
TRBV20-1	CSARGYDRDGEKLFF
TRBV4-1	CASSQDLNRADTEAFF
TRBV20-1	CSTAPEDRAPHSYEQYF
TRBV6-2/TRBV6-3	CVSSEGSEQYF
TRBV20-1	CSASNLRDSQETQYF